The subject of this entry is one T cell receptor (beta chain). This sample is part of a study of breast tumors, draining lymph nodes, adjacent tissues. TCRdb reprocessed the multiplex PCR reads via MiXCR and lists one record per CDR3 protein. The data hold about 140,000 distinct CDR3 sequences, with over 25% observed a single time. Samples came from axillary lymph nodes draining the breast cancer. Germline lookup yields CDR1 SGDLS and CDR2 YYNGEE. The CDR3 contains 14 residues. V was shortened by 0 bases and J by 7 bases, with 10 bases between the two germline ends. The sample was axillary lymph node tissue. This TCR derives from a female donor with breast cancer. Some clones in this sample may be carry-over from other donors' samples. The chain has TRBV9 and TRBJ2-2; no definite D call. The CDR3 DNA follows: TGTGCCAGCAGCGTAGCTCACGGCAGCGGGGAGCTGTTTTTT. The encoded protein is CASSVAHGSGELFF.